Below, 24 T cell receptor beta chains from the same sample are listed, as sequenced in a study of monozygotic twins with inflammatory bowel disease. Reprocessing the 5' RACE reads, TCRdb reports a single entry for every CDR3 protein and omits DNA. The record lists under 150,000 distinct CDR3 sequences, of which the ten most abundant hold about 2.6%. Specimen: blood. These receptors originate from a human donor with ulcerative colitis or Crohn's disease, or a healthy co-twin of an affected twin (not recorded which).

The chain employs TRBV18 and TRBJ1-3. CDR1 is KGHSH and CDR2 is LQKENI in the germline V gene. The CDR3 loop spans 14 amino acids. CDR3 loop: CASSPVLGRNTIYF.

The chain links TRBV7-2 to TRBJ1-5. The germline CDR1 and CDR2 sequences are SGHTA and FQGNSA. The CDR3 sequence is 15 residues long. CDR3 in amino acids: CASSLGPETNQPQHF.

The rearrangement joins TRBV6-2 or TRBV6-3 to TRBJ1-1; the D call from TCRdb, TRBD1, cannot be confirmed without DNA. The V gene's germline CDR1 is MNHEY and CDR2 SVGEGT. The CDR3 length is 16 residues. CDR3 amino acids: CASSYSTGAGNTEAFF.

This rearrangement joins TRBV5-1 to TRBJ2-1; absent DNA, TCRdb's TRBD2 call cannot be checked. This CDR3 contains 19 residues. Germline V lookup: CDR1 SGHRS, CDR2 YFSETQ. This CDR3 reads CASSLGLAGGSSSYNEQFF. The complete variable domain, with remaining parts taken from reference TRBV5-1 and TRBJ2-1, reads KAGVTQTPRYLIKTRGQQVTLSCSPISGHRSVSWYQQTPGQGLQFLFEYFSETQRNKGNFPGRFSGRQFSNSRSEMNVSTLELGDSALYLCASSLGLAGGSSSYNEQFFGPGTRLTVL.

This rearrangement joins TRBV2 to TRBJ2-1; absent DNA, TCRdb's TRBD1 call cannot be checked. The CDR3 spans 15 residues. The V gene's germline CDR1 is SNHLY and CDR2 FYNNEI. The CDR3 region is CASSRSGGDYNEQFF.

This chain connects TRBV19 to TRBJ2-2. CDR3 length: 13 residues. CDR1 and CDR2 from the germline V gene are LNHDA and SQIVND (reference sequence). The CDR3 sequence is CASSIYVTGELFF.

CDR3 protein: CASSPGLLGEQFF. V is TRBV7-7 and J is TRBJ2-1. The CDR3 has 13 residues. In germline, CDR1 is SSHAT, CDR2 FNYEAQ (reference sequence).

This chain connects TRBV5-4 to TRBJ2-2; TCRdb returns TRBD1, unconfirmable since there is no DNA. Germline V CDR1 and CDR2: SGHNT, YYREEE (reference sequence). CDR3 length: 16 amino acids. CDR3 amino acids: CASSSRQGRGTGELFF.

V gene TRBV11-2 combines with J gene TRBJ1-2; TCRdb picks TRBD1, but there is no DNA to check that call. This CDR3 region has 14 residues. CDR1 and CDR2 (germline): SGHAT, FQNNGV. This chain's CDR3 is CASSHPGTDYGYTF.

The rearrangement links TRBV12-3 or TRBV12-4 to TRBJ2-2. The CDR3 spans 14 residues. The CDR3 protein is CASSFSTRGGELFF.

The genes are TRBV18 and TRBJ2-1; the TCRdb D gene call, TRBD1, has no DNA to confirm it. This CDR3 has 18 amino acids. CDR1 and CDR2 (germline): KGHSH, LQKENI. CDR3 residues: CASSTLLPLGQSYNEQFF.

CDR3 protein: CASSLQGEYGYAF. The chain uses TRBV6-2 or TRBV6-3 and TRBJ1-2; the D gene TCRdb calls, TRBD1, cannot be checked with no DNA. Germline V lookup: CDR1 MNHEY, CDR2 SVGEGT. This CDR3 contains 13 residues.

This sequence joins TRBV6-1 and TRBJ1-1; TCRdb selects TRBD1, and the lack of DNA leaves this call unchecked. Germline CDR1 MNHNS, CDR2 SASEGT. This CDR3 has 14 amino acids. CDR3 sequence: CASSITGFRTEAFF.

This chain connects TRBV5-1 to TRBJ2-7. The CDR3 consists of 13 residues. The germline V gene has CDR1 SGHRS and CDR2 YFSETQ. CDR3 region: CASSLTGLYEQYF.

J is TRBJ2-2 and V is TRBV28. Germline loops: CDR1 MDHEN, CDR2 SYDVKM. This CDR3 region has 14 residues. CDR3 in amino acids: CASSLRENTGELFF.

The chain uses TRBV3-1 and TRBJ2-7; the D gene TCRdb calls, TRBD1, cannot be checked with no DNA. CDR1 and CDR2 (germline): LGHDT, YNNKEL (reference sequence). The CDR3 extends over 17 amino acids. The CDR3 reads CASSHDPNREDTYEQYF.

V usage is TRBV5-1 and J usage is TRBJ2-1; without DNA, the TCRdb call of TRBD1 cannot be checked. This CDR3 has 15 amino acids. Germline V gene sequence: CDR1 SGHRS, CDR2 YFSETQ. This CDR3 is CASSPPGGEHNEQFF. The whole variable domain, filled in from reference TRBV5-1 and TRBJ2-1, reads KAGVTQTPRYLIKTRGQQVTLSCSPISGHRSVSWYQQTPGQGLQFLFEYFSETQRNKGNFPGRFSGRQFSNSRSEMNVSTLELGDSALYLCASSPPGGEHNEQFFGPGTRLTVL.

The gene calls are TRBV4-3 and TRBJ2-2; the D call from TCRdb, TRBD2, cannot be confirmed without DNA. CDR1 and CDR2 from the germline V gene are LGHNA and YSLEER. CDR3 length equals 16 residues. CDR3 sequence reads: CASSQPGTTNTGELFF.

The CDR3 loop is CASSLTGDDVGYTF. This chain connects TRBV5-1 to TRBJ1-2; there is no DNA to check the TCRdb D call of TRBD1. CDR1 is SGHRS, CDR2 YFSETQ, per germline. This CDR3 contains 14 residues.

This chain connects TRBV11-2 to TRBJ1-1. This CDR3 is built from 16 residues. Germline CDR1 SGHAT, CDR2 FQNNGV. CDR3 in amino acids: CASSLWLSKGGTEAFF.

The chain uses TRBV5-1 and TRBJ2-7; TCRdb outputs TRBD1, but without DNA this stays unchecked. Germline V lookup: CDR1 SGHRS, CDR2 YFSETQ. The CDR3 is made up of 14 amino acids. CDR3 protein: CASSLGPESYEQYF.

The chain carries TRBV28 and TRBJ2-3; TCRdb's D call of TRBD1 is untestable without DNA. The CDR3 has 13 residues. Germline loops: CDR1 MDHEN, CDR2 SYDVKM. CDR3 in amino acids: CASDGGAPDTQYF.

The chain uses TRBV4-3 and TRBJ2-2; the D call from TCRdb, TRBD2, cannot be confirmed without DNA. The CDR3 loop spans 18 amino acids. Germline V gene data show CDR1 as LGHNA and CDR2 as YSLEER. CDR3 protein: CASSQDSPSGVVTGELFF.

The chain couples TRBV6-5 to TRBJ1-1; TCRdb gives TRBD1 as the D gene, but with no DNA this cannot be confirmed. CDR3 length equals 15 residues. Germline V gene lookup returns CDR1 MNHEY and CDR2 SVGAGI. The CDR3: CASSSKRGGVSEAFF.